These 18 T cell receptor beta chains came from one sample sequenced in a study of molecular identifiers for immune sequencing clone quantification. TCRdb redid the calling of the PCR reads with MiXCR, one entry per CDR3 protein. This sample has about 68,000 distinct CDR3 sequences; about a sixth occur once, and the top ten carry nearly 1.5%. The sequencing input was naive CD8+ T cells from blood, with Jurkat cell RNA spiked in. Subset noted: FACS-sorted CD8+CD4-CCR7+CD45RA+ naive T cells. These receptors came from a human donor in good health. Some libraries in this study had Jurkat cell RNA spiked in.

Remarks on this clonotype: Given a much more abundant clone one base away, this may be a read error. V usage is TRBV6-1 and J usage is TRBJ2-1, with 13 nucleotides matching TRBD2. The germline CDR1 and CDR2 sequences are MNHNS and SASEGT. The CDR3 has 16 amino acids. Written as DNA, the CDR3 is TGTGCCAGCAGTCTCGGGACTAGCGGGGTCTACAATGGGCAGTTCTTC. Its protein product is CASSLGTSGVYNGQFF.

This clonotype was observed at least ten times. The rearrangement uses TRBV6-5 and TRBJ2-5, with 7 bases aligning to TRBD2. Trimming removed 0 bases from V and 1 base from J; junction bases left unmatched: 2. Germline V gives CDR1 MNHEY, CDR2 SVGAGI. This CDR3 is 15 amino acids long. As DNA, the CDR3 is TGTGCCAGCAGTTACTCTACTAGCGCCCAAGAGACCCAGTACTTC. It is translated as CASSYSTSAQETQYF.

This clonotype has more than one count but fewer than ten. This chain links TRBV11-1 with TRBJ2-5; 8 bases align to TRBD2. This CDR3 contains 14 residues. From germline, CDR1 is SGHAT and CDR2 FQDESV (reference sequence). With 2 bases clipped from V and 5 bases from J, the junction kept 4 bases outside the gene matches. The CDR3 nucleotides read TGTGCCAGCAGCTTAAGCGGGAGCGGGGAGACCCAGTACTTC. Its translation: CASSLSGSGETQYF.

With regard to this clonotype: Being one base from a much bigger clone, this may be a read error. The CDR3 bases are TGTGCCAGCAGCCAAGATAGAAAGTCAAGCGAAGCTTTCTTT. The encoded protein is CASSQDRKSSEAFF. The chain employs TRBV3-1 and TRBJ1-1; D not resolved. The ends were cut back, 0 bases at V and 8 bases at J, with 13 bases in the middle. Germline V gives CDR1 LGHDT, CDR2 YNNKEL (reference sequence). CDR3 length: 14 residues.

Many counts were recorded for this clonotype. The chain carries TRBV29-1 and TRBJ2-5, with 13 bases identical to TRBD2. J was trimmed by 5 bases and V by 0 bases; bases with no gene match: 9. CDR3 length equals 17 residues. The germline V gene has CDR1 SQVTM and CDR2 ANQGSEA. CDR3 protein: CSVEDTPGLAGVETQYF. CDR3 DNA sequence: TGCAGCGTTGAAGATACCCCAGGACTAGCGGGAGTTGAGACCCAGTACTTC.

This clonotype was found many times. The chain recombines TRBV27 with TRBJ2-2, with D perhaps matching TRBD2 (6 bases). Germline CDR1 and CDR2: MNHEY and SMNVEV (reference sequence). Deletions cut 10 bases from V and 3 bases from J, with 24 bases between. This CDR3 has 17 residues. CDR3 residues: CATPHPAPGLHTGELFF. The CDR3 region has the DNA TGTGCCACCCCCCATCCGGCACCGGGACTCCACACCGGGGAGCTGTTTTTT.

This clonotype appeared many times. The rearrangement uses TRBV19 and TRBJ2-3; 7 positions agree with TRBD2. Germline values: CDR1 LNHDA, CDR2 SQIVND (reference sequence). The ends lost 7 bases at V and 1 base at J; junction bases unmatched: 8. The CDR3 sequence is 15 residues long. In nucleotides, the CDR3 is TGTGCCAGTACCGAAGGTACTAGCGGCACAGATACGCAGTATTTT. This codes for CASTEGTSGTDTQYF.

The sample holds many counts of this clonotype. The gene calls are TRBV20-1 and TRBJ2-7; D is uncertain. The V end was cut by 0 bases, the J end by 2 bases, with 14 bases between. The CDR3 loop spans 15 amino acids. Looked up from germline, CDR1 is DFQATT and CDR2 is SNEGSKA (reference sequence). The chain's CDR3 is CSARDPASSAYEQYF. Here the CDR3 DNA reads TGCAGTGCTAGAGATCCGGCAAGCTCGGCCTACGAGCAGTACTTC.

This clonotype was seen more than once but under ten times. V gene TRBV5-4 combines with J gene TRBJ1-1; D perhaps matches TRBD1 (5 bases). This CDR3 spans 16 amino acids. V lost 0 bases and J 4 bases, leaving 16 bases between the germline ends. Germline assignment: CDR1 SGHNT and CDR2 YYREEE (reference sequence). The CDR3 reads CASSLDRRKVSTEAFF. The DNA of the CDR3 is TGTGCCAGCAGCTTGGACAGGAGAAAGGTGTCCACTGAAGCTTTCTTT.

This clonotype was seen many times. Here the CDR3 DNA reads TGTGCCTGGAGTGGCTTGGGACTAGCGGGACCAAACTACGAGCAGTACTTC. It encodes CAWSGLGLAGPNYEQYF. The chain has TRBV30 and TRBJ2-7; TRBD2 matches 13 bases. Germline CDR1 is GTSNPN and CDR2 is SVGIG (reference sequence). CDR3 length: 17 amino acids. With 1 base clipped from V and 3 bases from J, the junction kept 9 bases outside the gene matches.

This clonotype showed up just a few times. This may be a read error: a much more frequent sequence differs by one nucleotide. V usage is TRBV21-1 and J usage is TRBJ2-4. TRBV21-1 is described as a pseudogene. This CDR3 spans 15 amino acids. The CDR3 region has the DNA TGTGCCAGCAACGTCAGATTTCTAGCCAAAAACATTCAGTACTTC. It codes for CASNVRFLAKNIQYF.

In this sample, this clonotype turned up many times. The rearrangement links TRBV7-9 to TRBJ2-7; tentatively, D is TRBD2 (5 bases). Germline values: CDR1 SEHNR, CDR2 FQNEAQ (reference sequence). The ends were cut back, 5 bases at V and 1 base at J, with 12 bases in the middle. The CDR3 spans 14 residues. The CDR3 reads CASSPLDFSYEQYF. The CDR3 region has the DNA TGTGCCAGCAGCCCCTTGGACTTTTCCTACGAGCAGTACTTC.

In this sample, this clonotype turned up many times. The CDR3 region is CASSLDSGPDYEQYF. CDR3 nucleotide sequence: TGTGCCAGCAGCTTAGATAGTGGGCCTGACTACGAGCAGTACTTC. The rearrangement joins TRBV7-9 to TRBJ2-7, with no clear D. V shed 1 base and J shed 3 bases, with 13 bases lying between them. This CDR3 comprises 15 residues. CDR1 SEHNR and CDR2 FQNEAQ come from the germline V gene (reference sequence).

V gene TRBV7-9 combines with J gene TRBJ2-7, with 9 bases lining up with TRBD2. The CDR3 has 16 amino acids. The germline CDR1 and CDR2 sequences are SEHNR and FQNEAQ (reference sequence). With 5 bases clipped from V and 0 bases from J, the junction kept 8 bases outside the gene matches. As DNA, the CDR3 is TGTGCCAGCAGCACTATAGCGGGGGAACACTCCTACGAGCAGTACTTC. It specifies CASSTIAGEHSYEQYF.

This clonotype was recorded a few times. The chain has TRBV27 and TRBJ2-7, with 10 bases identical to TRBD2. The CDR3 runs to 13 residues. Germline V lookup: CDR1 MNHEY, CDR2 SMNVEV (reference sequence). V trimming: 8 bases; J trimming: 4 bases; junction bases outside the gene matches: 5. The CDR3 DNA reads as TGTGCCAGCGGACTAGCGGCCACGTACGAGCAGTACTTC. This codes for CASGLAATYEQYF.

Many counts were recorded for this clonotype. This sequence joins TRBV19 and TRBJ2-7; D is unclear. The CDR3 covers 14 residues. The V gene's germline CDR1 is LNHDA and CDR2 SQIVND (reference sequence). V lost 1 base, J lost 2 bases, and 9 bases lay in between. The CDR3 DNA reads as TGTGCCAGTAGTATAGTAGGGCTTGCCTACGAGCAGTACTTC. Its protein product is CASSIVGLAYEQYF.

This clonotype was observed a handful of times. The rearrangement uses TRBV5-4 and TRBJ2-1; TRBD1 matches at 9 bases. The V segment lost 0 bases and the J segment 16 bases; nucleotides outside the gene matches: 17. The CDR3 totals 16 residues. Germline-derived CDR1 and CDR2 are SGHNT and YYREEE (reference sequence). The CDR3 reads CASSLGGDRMDRGEFF. CDR3 nucleotide sequence: TGTGCCAGCAGCTTGGGGGGGGACCGGATGGACAGGGGTGAATTCTTC.

This clonotype appeared many times. CDR3 region: CATTTGAGNTEAFF. DNA for the CDR3: TGTGCCACCACCACCGGCGCCGGGAACACTGAAGCTTTCTTT. The gene calls are TRBV12-3 or TRBV12-4 and TRBJ1-1; D unclear. This CDR3 comprises 14 residues. V shed 10 bases and J shed 1 base, with 16 bases lying between them.